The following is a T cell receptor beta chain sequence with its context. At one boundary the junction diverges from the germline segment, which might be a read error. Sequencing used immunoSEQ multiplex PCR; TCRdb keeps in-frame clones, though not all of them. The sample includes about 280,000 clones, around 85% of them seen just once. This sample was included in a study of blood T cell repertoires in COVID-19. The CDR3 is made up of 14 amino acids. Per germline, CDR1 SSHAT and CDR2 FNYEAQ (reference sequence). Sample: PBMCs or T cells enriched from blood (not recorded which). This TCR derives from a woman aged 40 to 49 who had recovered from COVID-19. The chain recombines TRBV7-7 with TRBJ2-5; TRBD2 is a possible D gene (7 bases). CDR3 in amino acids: CASSQGTTQETQYF. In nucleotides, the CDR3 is TGTGCTAGCAGCCAGGGGACTACACAAGAGACCCAGTACTTC.